One sample yielded the 22 T cell receptor beta chains listed below, sequenced in a study of blood T cell repertoires in COVID-19. The method was immunoSEQ multiplex PCR; TCRdb's version includes in-frame clones alone and lacks a portion of them. Counted here are 130,000 to 150,000 clones, roughly 80% occurring once; the ten biggest clones make up approximately 8.4%. Specimen: peripheral blood. The receptors here all came from a human donor with acute or convalescent COVID-19. The donor label of this sample is uncertain.

The V call is TRBV6-5, the J call TRBJ1-2; D possibly corresponds to TRBD1 (5 bases). The V gene's germline CDR1 is MNHEY and CDR2 SVGAGI. Trimming took off 6 bases at V and 8 bases at J, with 16 bases between the two ends. CDR3 size: 13 residues. In nucleotides, the CDR3 is TGTGCCAGCAGAGGCAGGGCCGTAGGCGGCTACACCTTC. Translation gives CASRGRAVGGYTF.

The V gene is TRBV9, the J gene TRBJ1-1, with D uncertain. V was pared by 4 bases and J by 1 base, with 11 bases between. The CDR3 sequence is 14 residues long. Germline lookup yields CDR1 SGDLS and CDR2 YYNGEE. This CDR3 reads CASSPSGTNTEAFF. The CDR3 region has the DNA TGTGCCAGCAGCCCCAGCGGCACGAACACTGAAGCTTTCTTT.

The CDR3 region is CASSPPGTYEQYF. The CDR3 nucleotides read TGTGCCAGCTCGCCCCCGGGAACCTACGAGCAGTACTTC. This chain connects TRBV18 to TRBJ2-7; D possibly corresponds to TRBD2 (5 bases). The CDR3 sequence is 13 residues long. Trimming took 6 bases from V and 2 from J, leaving 11 bases between them. The germline V gene has CDR1 KGHSH and CDR2 LQKENI.

This clone was observed a few times. V is TRBV5-4 and J is TRBJ2-2; 7 bases agree with TRBD1. Germline V lookup: CDR1 SGHNT, CDR2 YYREEE (reference sequence). There are 13 residues in the CDR3. With V trimmed by 6 bases and J by 5 bases, 4 bases remained unmatched. The CDR3 loop is CASIDRDTGELFF. The CDR3 coding sequence is TGTGCCAGCATAGACAGGGATACCGGGGAGCTGTTTTTT.

V usage is TRBV5-1 and J usage is TRBJ1-4, with D hard to call. CDR1 and CDR2 (germline): SGHRS, YFSETQ. The CDR3 is made up of 14 amino acids. With 6 bases removed from V and 6 bases from J, the gap between germline ends came to 15 bases. The CDR3 coding sequence is TGCGCCAGCAAAGCGGCAGATAGTCATGAAAAACTGTTTTTT. Translating it yields CASKAADSHEKLFF.

This clone was observed a few times. The rearrangement uses TRBV6-4 and TRBJ1-2; tentative D call: TRBD1 (5 bases). The CDR3 covers 11 residues. Germline V CDR1 and CDR2: MRHNA, SNTAGT. V was pared by 4 bases and J by 5 bases, with 5 bases between. CDR3 coding DNA: TGTGCCAGCAGTGCAGGGTATGGCTACACCTTC. This encodes CASSAGYGYTF.

The CDR3 is CASSSRPDTPNQPQHF. In DNA form, the CDR3 reads TGTGCCAGCAGTTCCAGGCCTGACACCCCGAATCAGCCCCAGCATTTT. The genes are TRBV5-5 and TRBJ1-5; D gene ambiguous. Germline CDR1 and CDR2: SGHKS and YYEKEE (reference sequence). The CDR3 loop spans 16 amino acids. Trimming stripped 5 bases from V and 4 bases from J, with 19 bases between.

The CDR3 DNA sequence: TGTGCTAGTGGTTTGGTAGGGGCAGGCACCGGGGAGCTGTTTTTT. The encoded protein is CASGLVGAGTGELFF. This chain uses TRBV12-5 with TRBJ2-2; tentative D call: TRBD1 (5 bases). The germline gives CDR1 LGHNT, CDR2 FRNRAP. V was shortened by 0 bases and J by 4 bases, with 9 bases between the two germline ends. The CDR3 has 15 residues.

The chain uses TRBV28 and TRBJ2-6, with 7 bases that match TRBD1. Germline lookup yields CDR1 MDHEN and CDR2 SYDVKM. This CDR3 region has 15 residues. J was trimmed by 2 bases and V by 4 bases; bases with no gene match: 2. CDR3 amino acids: CASSSQGPGANVLTF. In nucleotides, the CDR3 is TGTGCCAGCAGTTCACAGGGGCCTGGGGCCAACGTCCTGACTTTC.

V gene TRBV15 combines with J gene TRBJ2-3; TRBD2 is a possible D gene (6 bases). CDR1 and CDR2 from the germline V gene are LNHNV and YYDKDF (reference sequence). Trimming removed 0 bases at V and 4 bases at J, with 17 bases between. The CDR3 is made up of 17 amino acids. CDR3 nucleotide sequence: TGTGCCACCAGCAGAGAGCGGGGTCCCCTAAAGGCAGATACGCAGTATTTT. Translation gives CATSRERGPLKADTQYF.

This rearrangement joins TRBV6-5 to TRBJ1-1; 8 positions agree with TRBD1. Germline V gene lookup returns CDR1 MNHEY and CDR2 SVGAGI. The CDR3 has 15 amino acids. V was pared by 3 bases and J by 7 bases, with 10 bases of the junction left unmatched. The CDR3 loop reads CASSYFPRQGLEAFF. The CDR3 region has the DNA TGTGCCAGCAGTTATTTTCCTCGACAGGGGCTTGAAGCTTTCTTT.

This sequence joins TRBV10-2 and TRBJ1-1; D is possibly TRBD1 (5 bases). Looked up from germline, CDR1 is WSHSY and CDR2 is SAAADI. V dropped 2 bases and J dropped 1 base, with 8 bases sitting between them. The CDR3 loop spans 14 amino acids. CDR3 nucleotides: TGCGCCAGCAGTGAGCCGGGGGAGAACACTGAAGCTTTCTTT. It translates to CASSEPGENTEAFF.

V is TRBV11-3 and J is TRBJ1-1, with no clear D. This CDR3 comprises 16 residues. Germline assignment: CDR1 SGHNT and CDR2 YENEEA. The V end was cut by 5 bases, the J end by 1 base, with 17 bases between. The CDR3: CASSPRTGRGNTEAFF. In DNA, the CDR3 is TGTGCCAGCAGCCCCCGAACCGGGAGAGGGAACACTGAAGCTTTCTTT.

The V call is TRBV27, the J call TRBJ1-1, with a weak D call TRBD1 (5 bases). This CDR3 region has 14 residues. With 4 bases removed from V and 3 bases from J, the gap between germline ends came to 12 bases. Germline CDR1 is MNHEY and CDR2 is SMNVEV (reference sequence). The CDR3 region is CASSYPGRYTEAFF. Here the CDR3 DNA reads TGTGCCAGCAGTTACCCAGGGAGGTACACTGAAGCTTTCTTT.

This clone was seen a handful of times. The chain uses TRBV15 and TRBJ1-6, with D hard to call. V was clipped by 0 bases and J by 7 bases, with 16 bases between them. This CDR3 is 17 amino acids long. Germline V gene lookup returns CDR1 LNHNV and CDR2 YYDKDF (reference sequence). CDR3 sequence reads: CATSRESAGRRNSPLHF. CDR3 DNA sequence: TGTGCCACCAGCAGAGAATCGGCAGGTCGACGCAATTCACCCCTCCACTTT.

A single count supports this clone. This chain joins TRBV6-4 and TRBJ2-7; 8 positions agree with TRBD2. Germline V gene data show CDR1 as MRHNA and CDR2 as SNTAGT. This CDR3 is built from 14 residues. V trimming: 3 bases; J trimming: 2 bases; junction bases outside the gene matches: 3. CDR3 nucleotides: TGTGCCAGCAGTGAGCGGGGGGCCCCCTACGAGCAGTACTTC. Protein: CASSERGAPYEQYF.

CDR3 sequence: CASSPGQGRGDTQYF. CDR3 DNA: TGTGCCAGCAGTCCCGGACAGGGGCGGGGGGATACGCAGTATTTT. The J gene is TRBJ2-3, the V gene TRBV6-5; 9 bases are shared with TRBD1. J lost 6 bases, V lost 5 bases, and 9 bases had no gene match. Germline lookup yields CDR1 MNHEY and CDR2 SVGAGI. There are 15 residues in the CDR3.

The rearrangement links TRBV14 to TRBJ2-2; 9 bases are shared with TRBD2. V gave up 4 bases and J gave up 5 bases; unmatched junction bases: 11. CDR1 and CDR2 from the germline V gene are SGHDN and FVKESK. This CDR3 spans 17 amino acids. This chain's CDR3 is CASSPNIYGLATGELFF. The CDR3 DNA follows: TGTGCCAGCAGCCCAAATATCTACGGACTAGCGACCGGGGAGCTGTTTTTT.

The chain employs TRBV11-1 and TRBJ1-2, with D maybe TRBD1 (5 bases). Trimming removed 1 base from V and 4 bases from J, with 13 bases in between. The V gene's germline CDR1 is SGHAT and CDR2 FQDESV (reference sequence). The CDR3 runs 15 residues. The chain's CDR3 is CASSLEDTLGYGYTF. The CDR3 nucleotides are TGTGCCAGCAGCTTAGAGGACACCCTCGGCTATGGCTACACCTTC.

The rearrangement uses TRBV7-9 and TRBJ2-7, with D perhaps matching TRBD1 (6 bases). The germline V gene has CDR1 SEHNR and CDR2 FQNEAQ (reference sequence). V was trimmed by 2 bases and J by 5 bases, leaving 10 bases between them. The CDR3 spans 13 residues. In nucleotides, the CDR3 is TGTGCCAGCAGCTTATATAAGGGGGACGAGCAGTACGTC. Encoded protein: CASSLYKGDEQYV.

The chain joins TRBV9 to TRBJ2-1, with 7 bases matching TRBD2. V gave up 3 bases and J gave up 3 bases; unmatched junction bases: 6. This CDR3 contains 15 residues. CDR1 is SGDLS, CDR2 YYNGEE, per germline. CDR3: CASSAGGGLYNEQFF. In DNA, the CDR3 is TGTGCCAGCAGCGCGGGAGGTGGTCTCTACAATGAGCAGTTCTTC.

This clone was found a few times. The rearrangement joins TRBV6-1 to TRBJ2-7; D is undetermined. Germline V gene sequence: CDR1 MNHNS, CDR2 SASEGT. This CDR3 contains 12 residues. V lost 3 bases and J lost 1, with 4 bases in between. The CDR3 nucleotides read TGTGCCAGCAGTGATTATTCCTACGAGCAGTACGTC. The encoded protein is CASSDYSYEQYV.